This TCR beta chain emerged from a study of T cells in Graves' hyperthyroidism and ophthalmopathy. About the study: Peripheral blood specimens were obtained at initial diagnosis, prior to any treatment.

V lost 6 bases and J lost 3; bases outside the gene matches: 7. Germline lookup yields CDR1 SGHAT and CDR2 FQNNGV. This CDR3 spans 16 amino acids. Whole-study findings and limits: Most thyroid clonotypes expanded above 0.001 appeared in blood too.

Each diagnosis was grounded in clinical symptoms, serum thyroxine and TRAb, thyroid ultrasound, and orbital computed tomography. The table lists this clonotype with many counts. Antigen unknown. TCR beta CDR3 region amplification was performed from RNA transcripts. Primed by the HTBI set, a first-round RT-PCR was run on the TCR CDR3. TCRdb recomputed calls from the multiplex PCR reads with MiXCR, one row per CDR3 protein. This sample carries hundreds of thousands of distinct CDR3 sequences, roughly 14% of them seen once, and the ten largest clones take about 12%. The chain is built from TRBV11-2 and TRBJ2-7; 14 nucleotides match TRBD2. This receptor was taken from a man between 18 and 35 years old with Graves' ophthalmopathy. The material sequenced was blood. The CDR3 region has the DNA TGTGCCAGCAGTCGGACTAGCGGGAGGTCCCACTACGAGCAGTACTTC. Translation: CASSRTSGRSHYEQYF.